This T cell receptor beta chain was captured by sequencing in a study of cytomegalovirus exposure and HLA in healthy donors. In the PCR, 60 Vbeta and 13 Jbeta primers were used. Using immunoSEQ multiplex PCR, the repertoire was profiled, and TCRdb retains in-frame clones only, with some absent. The sample lists about 74,000 clones, 65% to 80% occurring once. The CDR3 is made up of 13 amino acids. The V end was cut by 3 bases, the J end by 4 bases, with 13 bases between. From germline, CDR1 is GTSNPN and CDR2 SVGIG (reference sequence). The chain couples TRBV30 to TRBJ2-7; perhaps TRBD2 as D (6 bases). This receptor was identified in a woman aged 35 to 49 in good health and CMV-seropositive. Source material: PBMCs. The CDR3 nucleotides are TGTGCCTGGAGCCCCAGGGCGGGGTACGAGCAGTACTTC. This gives the protein CAWSPRAGYEQYF.